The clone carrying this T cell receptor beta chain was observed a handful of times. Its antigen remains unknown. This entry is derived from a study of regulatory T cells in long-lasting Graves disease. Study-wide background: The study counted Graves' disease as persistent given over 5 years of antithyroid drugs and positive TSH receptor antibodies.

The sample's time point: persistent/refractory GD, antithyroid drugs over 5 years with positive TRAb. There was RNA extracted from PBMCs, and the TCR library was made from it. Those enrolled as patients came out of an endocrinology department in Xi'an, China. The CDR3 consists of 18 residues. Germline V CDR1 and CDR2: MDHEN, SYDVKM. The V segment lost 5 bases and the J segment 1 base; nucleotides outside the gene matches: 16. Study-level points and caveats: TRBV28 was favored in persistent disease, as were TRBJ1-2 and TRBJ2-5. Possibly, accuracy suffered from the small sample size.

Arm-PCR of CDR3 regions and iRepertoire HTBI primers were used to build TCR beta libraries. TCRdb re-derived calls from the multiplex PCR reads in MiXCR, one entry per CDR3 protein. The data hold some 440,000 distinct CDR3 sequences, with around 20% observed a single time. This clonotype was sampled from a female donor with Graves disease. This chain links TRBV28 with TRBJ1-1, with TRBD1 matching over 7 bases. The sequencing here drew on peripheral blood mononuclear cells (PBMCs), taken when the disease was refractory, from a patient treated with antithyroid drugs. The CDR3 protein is CASSPFTQGGHSNTEAFF. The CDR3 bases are TGTGCCAGCAGTCCTTTTACTCAGGGGGGCCACTCGAACACTGAAGCTTTCTTT.